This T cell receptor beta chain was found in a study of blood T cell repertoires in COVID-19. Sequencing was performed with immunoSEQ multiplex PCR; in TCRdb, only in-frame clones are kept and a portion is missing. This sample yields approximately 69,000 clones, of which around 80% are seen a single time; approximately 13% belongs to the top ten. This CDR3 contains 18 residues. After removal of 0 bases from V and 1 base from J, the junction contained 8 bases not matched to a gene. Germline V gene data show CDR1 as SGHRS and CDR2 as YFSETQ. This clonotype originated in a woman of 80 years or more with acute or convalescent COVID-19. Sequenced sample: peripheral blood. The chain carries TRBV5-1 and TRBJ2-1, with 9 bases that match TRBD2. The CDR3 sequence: CASSLVAGVGVSYNEQFF. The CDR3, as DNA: TGCGCCAGCAGCTTGGTAGCGGGAGTAGGGGTTTCCTACAATGAGCAGTTCTTC.